Below are 17 T cell receptor beta chains sequenced from a single sample in a study of shared clonotypes between healthy human individuals. Profiling relied on immunoSEQ multiplex PCR, and the TCRdb table lists in-frame clones only, not all of them. The table has about 2 million clones, roughly 96% seen once. Material: naive CD4+ T cells sorted from blood. Subset given: CD45RA+ positively selected. Source of these receptors: a man between 18 and 35 years old in good health.

On this clone itself: The junction differs from germline at one of its ends, possibly a read error. This rearrangement joins TRBV10-2 to TRBJ2-3; D possibly corresponds to TRBD2 (5 bases). This CDR3 has 15 residues. Per the germline V gene, CDR1 is WSHSY and CDR2 is SAAADI. The CDR3 nucleotides are TGTGCCAGCAGTTATTGGGGTTCGGGGACAGATACGCAGTATTTT. It encodes CASSYWGSGTDTQYF.

The CDR3 protein is CASSLGGASGETQYF. In DNA form, the CDR3 reads TGCGCCAGCAGCTTGGGCGGGGCCAGCGGGGAGACCCAGTACTTC. The V and J genes are TRBV5-1 and TRBJ2-5; a weak D match, TRBD2 (6 bases). The CDR3 covers 15 residues. V lost 0 bases to trimming and J lost 5 bases, with 14 bases between them. The V gene's germline CDR1 is SGHRS and CDR2 YFSETQ.

The rearrangement uses TRBV7-3 and TRBJ1-1; no firm D call. This CDR3 contains 15 residues. Germline CDR1 SGHTA, CDR2 FQGTGA. The V gene lost 5 bases and the J gene lost 3 bases, with 16 bases spanning the gap. The DNA for the CDR3 is TGTGCCAGCAGCCCCCTAGGGCCTGGGGACACTGAAGCTTTCTTT. This encodes CASSPLGPGDTEAFF.

The chain joins TRBV5-1 to TRBJ2-7; 8 bases line up with TRBD1. Unmatched junction bases numbered 6, after V lost 4 bases and J lost 3 bases. This CDR3 contains 14 residues. The germline V gene has CDR1 SGHRS and CDR2 YFSETQ. The CDR3 DNA follows: TGCGCCAGCAGCCCCGGGACAGGATTCTACGAGCAGTACTTC. Translating it yields CASSPGTGFYEQYF.

This clone was counted between two and nine times. CDR3 in amino acids: CASSLGRVAYEQYF. The CDR3 nucleotides are TGTGCCAGCAGCTTGGGGCGGGTGGCCTACGAGCAGTACTTC. The V gene is TRBV2, the J gene TRBJ2-7, with D perhaps being TRBD1 or TRBD2 (5 bases each). CDR3 length: 14 residues. CDR1 and CDR2 from the germline V gene are SNHLY and FYNNEI. V lost 6 bases and J lost 2, with 14 bases in between.

The chain carries TRBV5-5 and TRBJ1-1; no definite D call. CDR3 length: 16 residues. The germline V gene has CDR1 SGHKS and CDR2 YYEKEE (reference sequence). The V end was cut by 0 bases, the J end by 4 bases, with 16 bases between. CDR3 nucleotide sequence: TGTGCCAGCAGCTTGGATTTTAGGCTTGGTTCCACTGAAGCTTTCTTT. It specifies CASSLDFRLGSTEAFF.

V usage is TRBV4-1 and J usage is TRBJ2-7; 12 positions agree with TRBD2. Germline V gene lookup returns CDR1 MGHRA and CDR2 YSYEKL. This CDR3 spans 16 amino acids. Trimming removed 1 base from V and 7 bases from J; junction bases left unmatched: 8. CDR3 sequence (DNA): TGCGCCAGCAGCCAAGGTATCGCTAGCGGGAGGGGGGAGCAGTACTTC. Translating it yields CASSQGIASGRGEQYF.

Only one count was recorded for this clone. The chain employs TRBV7-9 and TRBJ2-5; D gene ambiguous. Trimming left V 2 bases short and J 5 bases short, with 9 bases between. This CDR3 has 13 residues. Germline loops: CDR1 SEHNR, CDR2 FQNEAQ (reference sequence). CDR3 residues: CASSLIVLETQYF. The CDR3 DNA is TGTGCCAGCAGCTTAATAGTTCTTGAGACCCAGTACTTC.

This chain joins TRBV10-2 and TRBJ2-4; a weak D match, TRBD2 (5 bases). Trimming took 3 bases from V and 1 from J, leaving 7 bases between them. The germline gives CDR1 WSHSY, CDR2 SAAADI. CDR3 length equals 14 residues. Written as DNA, the CDR3 is TGCGCCAGCAGTGAAGACTATGCCAAAAACATTCAGTACTTC. Protein product: CASSEDYAKNIQYF.

The chain joins TRBV28 to TRBJ1-1; D not resolved. Germline CDR1 is MDHEN and CDR2 is SYDVKM. V lost 7 bases and J lost 2, with 20 bases in between. The CDR3 totals 16 residues. The DNA of the CDR3 is TGTGCCAGCACTACCCCCTTCGGTTCAGGAAACACTGAAGCTTTCTTT. This gives the protein CASTTPFGSGNTEAFF.

V is TRBV5-6 and J is TRBJ1-2; maybe TRBD1 (6 bases). This CDR3 has 15 residues. Germline assignment: CDR1 SGHDT and CDR2 YYEEEE. V was shortened by 5 bases and J by 0 bases, with 14 bases between the two germline ends. The CDR3 is CASSRPDSPNYGYTF. In nucleotides, the CDR3 is TGTGCCAGCAGTCGCCCGGACAGCCCTAACTATGGCTACACCTTC. Looking up the rest from reference TRBV5-6 and TRBJ1-2 gives the full variable domain: DAGVTQSPTHLIKTRGQQVTLRCSPKSGHDTVSWYQQALGQGPQFIFQYYEEEERQRGNFPDRFSGHQFPNYSSELNVNALLLGDSALYLCASSRPDSPNYGYTFGSGTRLTVV.

As DNA, the CDR3 is TGTGCCATCAGTGGTGCTCGGGACTTGGAGTGGTACGAGCAGTACTTC. This translates into CAISGARDLEWYEQYF. The chain has TRBV10-3 and TRBJ2-7; a possible D gene is TRBD2 (6 bases). V was shortened by 4 bases and J by 4 bases, with 20 bases between the two germline ends. The CDR3 loop spans 16 amino acids. CDR1 and CDR2 from the germline V gene are ENHRY and SYGVKD.

This rearrangement joins TRBV30 to TRBJ1-6; TRBD1 is a possible D gene (5 bases). This CDR3 has 15 amino acids. CDR1 GTSNPN and CDR2 SVGIG come from the germline V gene (reference sequence). The V end was cut by 5 bases, the J end by 5 bases, with 16 bases between. The CDR3: CAWAPYDSDNSPLHF. CDR3 in DNA: TGTGCCTGGGCGCCTTACGACAGCGATAATTCACCCCTCCACTTT.

V and J are TRBV6-5 and TRBJ1-4; D possibly corresponds to TRBD1 (5 bases). V was shortened by 7 bases and J by 0 bases, with 9 bases between the two germline ends. Germline values: CDR1 MNHEY, CDR2 SVGAGI. This CDR3 has 14 amino acids. Here the CDR3 DNA reads TGTGCCAGCAAGCAGGGACCAACTAATGAAAAACTGTTTTTT. It specifies CASKQGPTNEKLFF.

In this sample, this clone turned up once. The chain combines TRBV10-1 with TRBJ1-5; TRBD1 matches 7 bases. V shed 6 bases and J 0 bases; nucleotides not matched to a gene: 14. Germline lookup yields CDR1 WNHNN and CDR2 SYGVQD (reference sequence). CDR3 length: 18 residues. CDR3 sequence: CASSVRDSTRISNQPQHF. The DNA for the CDR3 is TGCGCCAGCAGCGTTAGGGACAGCACCAGAATTAGCAATCAGCCCCAGCATTTT.

V gene TRBV6-1 combines with J gene TRBJ2-2; D not resolved. Germline CDR1 is MNHNS and CDR2 is SASEGT. This CDR3 is built from 13 residues. Trimming shortened V by 4 bases and J by 3 bases, and 6 bases separated the two germline ends. CDR3 residues: CASSAFHTGELFF. DNA for the CDR3: TGTGCCAGCAGTGCCTTCCACACCGGGGAGCTGTTTTTT.

This chain links TRBV7-2 with TRBJ1-3, with TRBD1 matching 11 bases. The V and J ends lost 5 bases and 3 bases, in that order; junction bases with no gene match: 9. In germline, CDR1 is SGHTA, CDR2 FQGNSA. The CDR3 totals 17 residues. CDR3 residues: CASSPGQGAVGGNTIYF. DNA for the CDR3: TGTGCCAGCAGCCCCGGACAGGGGGCCGTAGGTGGAAACACCATATATTTT.